These T cell receptor beta chains were read from a single sample in a study of T cell repertoires in cytomegalovirus infection. TCRdb re-derived calls from the reads in MiXCR, one entry per CDR3 protein. The repertoire holds hundreds of thousands of distinct CDR3 sequences, with roughly 30% as singletons. Their antigens are not known. Material: cultured PBMCs, obtained from culture after CMV antigen stimulation. The receptors shown here come from a human donor in good health (CMV status not recorded). Some clones in this sample may be carry-over from other donors' samples. Both conserved end residues are part of each CDR3. D genes are given only for firm matches. A clone size is listed for some rows: how often the clone was seen (once, few, many), or a class if it is expanded.

J gene,D gene,V gene,clone size,CDR3 protein,CDR3 DNA
TRBJ2-2,TRBD1,TRBV6-8,.,CASRSDRGTGELFF,TGTGCCAGCAGATCCGACAGGGGCACCGGGGAGCTGTTTTTT
TRBJ1-4,.,TRBV7-6,few,CASSPTGRGEKLFF,TGTGCCAGCAGCCCAACAGGGAGAGGTGAAAAACTGTTTTTT
TRBJ2-7,.,TRBV11-2,.,CASSSPRGTVPHEQYF,TGTGCCAGCAGCTCCCCACGGGGGACAGTTCCCCACGAGCAGTACTTC
TRBJ2-7,.,TRBV20-1,.,CSAPEPGTGEQYF,TGCAGTGCCCCAGAGCCAGGGACGGGTGAGCAGTACTTC
TRBJ1-1,TRBD1,TRBV12-5,.,CASGLVVLQGVWTEAFF,TGTGCTAGTGGTTTGGTAGTTCTCCAGGGGGTATGGACTGAAGCTTTCTTT
TRBJ2-7,TRBD1,TRBV7-9,few,CASSLQGAEQYF,TGTGCCAGCAGCTTACAGGGGGCCGAGCAGTACTTC
TRBJ2-3,TRBD2,TRBV4-1,.,CASSQDPGGGAGDTQYF,TGTGCCAGCAGCCAAGACCCGGGCGGGGGGGCGGGAGATACGCAGTATTTT
TRBJ1-4,.,TRBV27,few,CASSLNWATRGEKLFF,TGTGCCAGCAGTTTAAATTGGGCCACTAGAGGGGAAAAACTGTTTTTT
TRBJ2-1,.,TRBV4-2,.,CASSQAERDSYNEQFF,TGTGCCAGCAGCCAAGCCGAAAGGGACTCCTACAATGAGCAGTTCTTC
TRBJ1-2,.,TRBV19,.,CASSIMAGPYGYTF,TGTGCCAGTAGTATCATGGCGGGACCCTATGGCTACACCTTC
TRBJ1-5,.,TRBV20-1,.,CSALRRAGDQPQHF,TGCAGTGCCCTCCGCAGGGCCGGGGATCAGCCCCAGCATTTT
TRBJ2-2,.,TRBV7-9,few,CASSFAPHGTGELFF,TGTGCCAGCAGCTTCGCGCCCCACGGGACCGGGGAGCTGTTTTTT
TRBJ1-2,TRBD1,TRBV28,.,CASSSPGQGGTLFHGYTF,TGTGCCAGCAGTTCTCCTGGACAGGGTGGGACCCTCTTCCATGGCTACACCTTC
TRBJ2-2,TRBD1,TRBV15,.,CATSKGGQGGMSGELFF,TGTGCCACCAGCAAAGGGGGACAGGGGGGGATGAGCGGGGAGCTGTTTTTT
TRBJ2-5,TRBD1,TRBV7-2,few,CASSQGQGWQETQYF,TGTGCCAGCAGCCAGGGACAGGGGTGGCAAGAGACCCAGTACTTC
TRBJ2-5,.,TRBV11-2,.,CASNLREGHETQYF,TGTGCCAGCAATCTAAGAGAGGGCCACGAGACCCAGTACTTC
TRBJ2-1,.,TRBV20-1,.,CSATGLGLLNEQFF,TGCAGTGCCACCGGACTGGGGCTCCTCAATGAGCAGTTCTTC
TRBJ2-5,.,TRBV28,.,CASAVEGSGTQYF,TGTGCCAGCGCCGTGGAGGGCTCAGGGACCCAGTACTTC
TRBJ1-1,.,TRBV6-2/TRBV6-3,.,CASSYDQRGKTEAFF,TGTGCCAGCAGTTACGATCAGAGGGGGAAGACTGAAGCTTTCTTT
TRBJ2-7,.,TRBV7-9,.,CASSPKGHGSYEQYF,TGTGCCAGCAGCCCCAAGGGGCATGGCTCCTACGAGCAGTACTTC
TRBJ2-5,.,TRBV2,.,CASSEMGETQYF,TGTGCCAGCAGTGAAATGGGAGAGACCCAGTACTTC
TRBJ2-1,.,TRBV28,.,CASSLLEYEQFF,TGTGCCAGCAGTTTATTGGAATATGAGCAGTTCTTC
TRBJ2-3,.,TRBV28,few,CASSLVGSPDTQYF,TGTGCCAGCAGTTTAGTGGGGAGCCCAGATACGCAGTATTTT
TRBJ2-1,TRBD2,TRBV12-3/TRBV12-4,.,CASSWGLAGNNEQFF,TGTGCCAGCAGCTGGGGACTAGCGGGAAACAATGAGCAGTTCTTC
TRBJ1-1,.,TRBV7-3,few,CASSLGRGYRNTEAFF,TGTGCCAGCAGCCTCGGACGAGGGTATCGGAACACTGAAGCTTTCTTT
TRBJ2-7,.,TRBV12-3/TRBV12-4,few,CASSLEWGARYEQYF,TGTGCCAGCAGTTTAGAATGGGGGGCGCGTTACGAGCAGTACTTC
TRBJ2-1,.,TRBV3-1,.,CASSQVSGEQFF,TGTGCCAGCAGCCAAGTTTCGGGGGAGCAGTTCTTC